The rows below give T cell receptor beta chains drawn from one sample of a study of T cell responses to AZD1222 COVID-19 vaccine. Sequencing was performed with immunoSEQ multiplex PCR; in TCRdb, only in-frame clones are kept and a portion is missing. The data show approximately 140,000 clones, 85% to 95% seen once. Source: peripheral blood, taken on day 0 of MenACWY control vaccination. These TCRs come from an adult in good health. The CDR3 runs from the conserved cysteine through the conserved F or W. The D gene is left open where the match is weak. Some rows have no size entry. The others give once, few or many, or a class for an expanded clone.

>TRBV6-5|NA|TRBJ2-2|NA
CASSDNTGELFF
TGTGCCAGCAGCGATAACACCGGGGAGCTGTTTTTT
>TRBV4-2|NA|TRBJ2-7|NA
CASSQDSGSYEQYF
TGTGCCAGCAGCCAAGATTCGGGCTCCTACGAGCAGTACTTC
>TRBV9|NA|TRBJ2-6|NA
CASSNPGGAGANVLTF
TGTGCCAGCAGCAACCCCGGGGGTGCTGGGGCCAACGTCCTGACTTTC
>TRBV4-2|TRBD2|TRBJ2-3|NA
CASSHAGGTDTQYF
TGTGCCAGCAGCCACGCGGGAGGGACAGATACGCAGTATTTT
>TRBV15|NA|TRBJ2-4|once
CATSRGGWDGAKNIQYF
TGTGCCACCAGCAGAGGGGGGTGGGATGGAGCCAAAAACATTCAGTACTTC
>TRBV27|TRBD1|TRBJ1-1|NA
CASSEGQGSSEAFF
TGTGCCAGCAGTGAGGGACAGGGGAGCTCTGAAGCTTTCTTT
>TRBV3-1/TRBV3-2|NA|TRBJ1-1|NA
CASSQGKGRTEAFF
TGTGCCAGCAGCCAAGGCAAGGGAAGGACTGAAGCTTTCTTT
>TRBV25-1|NA|TRBJ1-4|NA
CASSDTWKPNEKLFF
TGTGCCAGCAGTGATACCTGGAAGCCTAATGAAAAACTGTTTTTT
>TRBV29-1|TRBD2|TRBJ2-1|NA
CSVEGLAGIRSYNEQFF
TGCAGCGTTGAGGGACTAGCGGGAATCCGTTCCTACAATGAGCAGTTCTTC
>TRBV10-3|TRBD1|TRBJ1-1|NA
CATSGTEDTEAFF
TGTGCCACCTCCGGGACAGAAGACACTGAAGCTTTCTTT
>TRBV5-1|NA|TRBJ1-2|NA
CASSSDRGYTF
TGCGCCAGCAGCTCGGACAGAGGCTACACCTTC
>TRBV7-2|NA|TRBJ1-1|NA
CASSLMGRNTEAFF
TGTGCCAGCAGCCTAATGGGCCGGAACACTGAAGCTTTCTTT
>TRBV6-5|TRBD1|TRBJ1-2|NA
CASSRTWTGVDGYTF
TGTGCCAGCAGTCGCACCTGGACAGGGGTGGATGGCTACACCTTC
>TRBV11-3|TRBD2|TRBJ2-1|NA
CASSLSLAGVYSEQFF
TGTGCCAGCAGCTTATCCTTGGCGGGAGTTTATTCGGAGCAGTTCTTC
>TRBV20-1|NA|TRBJ2-1|NA
CSASHREQFF
TGCAGTGCTAGCCACCGGGAGCAGTTCTTC
>TRBV19|TRBD1|TRBJ1-2|NA
CATTWTGDYGYTF
TGTGCCACGACCTGGACAGGGGACTATGGCTACACCTTC
>TRBV19|NA|TRBJ1-1|NA
CASLNRAHTEAFF
TGTGCCAGCCTCAACCGGGCACACACTGAAGCTTTCTTT
>TRBV11-1|TRBD2|TRBJ2-2|NA
CASSTGLAITGELFF
TGTGCCAGCAGCACGGGACTAGCGATTACCGGGGAGCTGTTTTTT
>TRBV5-4|TRBD2|TRBJ2-2|NA
CASSTSGINTGELFF
TGTGCCAGCAGCACTAGCGGGATCAACACCGGGGAGCTGTTTTTT
>TRBV5-6|NA|TRBJ2-7|NA
CASSLVSLSYEQYF
TGTGCCAGCAGCTTGGTTAGCCTCTCCTACGAGCAGTACTTC
>TRBV2|NA|TRBJ1-2|NA
CASSEGARNYGYTF
TGTGCCAGCAGTGAGGGGGCTCGGAACTATGGCTACACCTTC
>TRBV12-3/TRBV12-4|NA|TRBJ2-1|NA
CASSPTAPSEQFF
TGTGCCAGCAGTCCGACTGCCCCCAGTGAGCAGTTCTTC